This T cell receptor beta chain emerged from a study of cytomegalovirus exposure and HLA in healthy donors. Study-wide results and caveats: The records held CMV serostatus as the only immune exposure information. In a later analysis, a missense DCLRE1C variant was linked to TCR beta V- and J-gene trimming. Sequencing depth across donors, presence/absence analyses assumed, was roughly uniform. The likely origin of a cluster of highly shared sequence variants was a sequencing artifact.

Amplification used 60 Vbeta primers and 13 Jbeta primers. The method was immunoSEQ multiplex PCR; TCRdb's version includes in-frame clones alone and lacks a portion of them. The table records roughly 120,000 clones, about 73% of them present only once. This CDR3 has 15 residues. CDR1 and CDR2 from the germline V gene are MNHEY and SMNVEV (reference sequence). V was cut by 5 bases and J by 5 bases, with 19 bases left in between. Comment on this clone: Its antigen is still unknown.

This TCR derives from a woman aged 25 to 39 in good health and CMV-seropositive. The chain is built from TRBV27 and TRBJ2-7, with a weak D call TRBD2 (7 bases). Material: PBMCs. The CDR3 region is CASSPAGAFRDEQYF. For the CDR3, the DNA is TGTGCCAGCAGTCCCGCGGGGGCCTTTAGGGACGAGCAGTACTTC.